Below are 14 T cell receptor beta chains sequenced from a single sample in a study of PD-1 blockade in classical Hodgkin lymphoma. Clones were sequenced by immunoSEQ multiplex PCR, and TCRdb holds only the in-frame ones, with some missing. The data show 100,000 or so clones, roughly 91% seen once. Each of the patients experienced relapse following autologous stem cell transplantation, and their brentuximab vedotin exposure differed. The starting material was peripheral blood mononuclear cells (PBMCs), obtained before the second cycle of nivolumab. The receptors derive from a human donor with classical Hodgkin lymphoma.

In its sample, this clone was seen once. This chain's CDR3 is CASSKRTSGGVVTDTQYF. The CDR3 region has the DNA TGCGCCAGCAGCAAGCGGACTAGCGGGGGGGTGGTAACAGATACGCAGTATTTT. V and J are TRBV5-1 and TRBJ2-3, with TRBD2 matching 15 bases. V was clipped by 4 bases and J by 3 bases; unmatched bases: 9. The CDR3 is 18 residues long. Germline lookup yields CDR1 SGHRS and CDR2 YFSETQ.

The chain has TRBV7-8 and TRBJ1-1; D gene uncertain. CDR1 and CDR2 (germline): SGHVS, FQNEAQ. The CDR3 length is 14 residues. V lost 3 bases and J lost 5, with 13 bases in between. The CDR3 DNA reads TGTGCCAGCAGCTTTTCTGTCTTGAGAACTGAAGCTTTCTTT. Its protein is CASSFSVLRTEAFF.

V gene TRBV6-4 combines with J gene TRBJ2-1, with TRBD1 matching 9 bases. V shed 8 bases and J 6 bases; nucleotides not matched to a gene: 14. Germline CDR1 MRHNA, CDR2 SNTAGT. The CDR3 totals 16 residues. In DNA form, the CDR3 reads TGTGCCAGCTCTTCCGCCGGGACAGGGTCAGGCAATGAGCAGTTCTTC. Translated, it gives CASSSAGTGSGNEQFF.

This chain joins TRBV19 and TRBJ2-3; D is perhaps TRBD2 (6 bases). This CDR3 contains 16 residues. CDR1 LNHDA and CDR2 SQIVND come from the germline V gene (reference sequence). Trimming stripped 5 bases from V and 6 bases from J, with 21 bases between. The CDR3 coding sequence is TGTGCCAGTAGTGCTGGGGACTCAAATTGGGCGGATACGCAGTATTTT. This sequence encodes CASSAGDSNWADTQYF.

The chain is built from TRBV7-9 and TRBJ2-7; D is unclear. Germline lookup yields CDR1 SEHNR and CDR2 FQNEAQ (reference sequence). The CDR3 is made up of 13 amino acids. V lost 4 bases, J lost 5 bases, and 12 bases lay in between. CDR3: CASSSTLSDEQYF. For the CDR3, the DNA is TGTGCCAGCAGCTCCACCCTCTCAGACGAGCAGTACTTC.

The CDR3 loop reads CASSLGLAGIETQYF. For the CDR3, the DNA is TGCGCCAGCAGCCTGGGACTAGCGGGGATAGAGACCCAGTACTTC. The chain joins TRBV5-1 to TRBJ2-5; 13 bases agree with TRBD2. V gave up 4 bases and J gave up 4 bases; unmatched junction bases: 4. From germline, CDR1 is SGHRS and CDR2 YFSETQ. This CDR3 comprises 15 residues.

The chain carries TRBV5-1 and TRBJ2-7; perhaps TRBD1 as D (6 bases). The CDR3 is made up of 15 amino acids. Germline CDR1 reads SGHRS; CDR2 reads YFSETQ. The V end lost 0 bases, the J end lost 1 base, and 11 bases lay between the germline ends. CDR3 region: CASSLAQGPSYEQYF. CDR3 DNA sequence: TGCGCCAGCAGCTTGGCGCAGGGGCCATCCTACGAGCAGTACTTC.

The chain recombines TRBV28 with TRBJ2-3; D is possibly TRBD1 (5 bases). Germline values: CDR1 MDHEN, CDR2 SYDVKM. The CDR3 covers 15 residues. Trimming cost V 2 bases and J 0 bases, with 9 bases left between them. The CDR3 sequence: CASSLGARSTDTQYF. Written as DNA, the CDR3 is TGTGCCAGCAGTTTAGGGGCCCGGAGCACAGATACGCAGTATTTT.

This clone was detected only a few times. This chain connects TRBV7-9 to TRBJ2-2; TRBD1 might be the D (5 bases). The germline CDR1 and CDR2 sequences are SEHNR and FQNEAQ (reference sequence). This CDR3 region has 15 residues. V was clipped by 8 bases and J by 6 bases, with 19 bases between them. The CDR3: CASEAAGKNPGELFF. CDR3 sequence (DNA): TGTGCCAGCGAGGCGGCAGGGAAAAATCCCGGGGAGCTGTTTTTT.

Only a few counts were recorded for this clone. This chain connects TRBV7-9 to TRBJ2-4; the match to TRBD2 covers 8 bases. The CDR3 spans 15 residues. V was clipped by 6 bases and J by 0 bases; unmatched bases: 4. Germline V gene lookup returns CDR1 SEHNR and CDR2 FQNEAQ (reference sequence). CDR3: CASSQSGGAKNIQYF. CDR3 in DNA: TGTGCCAGCAGTCAGAGCGGGGGAGCCAAAAACATTCAGTACTTC. Full variable domain (rest looked up from reference TRBV7-9 and TRBJ2-4): DTGVSQNPRHKITKRGQNVTFRCDPISEHNRLYWYRQTLGQGPEFLTYFQNEAQLEKSRLLSDRFSAERPKGSFSTLEIQRTEQGDSAMYLCASSQSGGAKNIQYFGAGTRLSVL.

V is TRBV6-5 and J is TRBJ1-2, with D possibly matching TRBD1 (5 bases). The CDR3 totals 12 residues. Germline V CDR1 and CDR2: MNHEY, SVGAGI. Between the trimmed V and J ends, which lost 6 bases and 10 bases, there was a span of 15 bases. Here the CDR3 DNA reads TGTGCCAGCAGAGGAGACCGGGACGTCTACACCTTC. Protein product: CASRGDRDVYTF.

The CDR3 is CASSVPVGELFF. DNA of the CDR3: TGTGCCAGCAGCGTCCCTGTCGGGGAGCTGTTTTTT. The V gene is TRBV9, the J gene TRBJ2-2; D uncertain. The germline V gene encodes CDR1 SGDLS and CDR2 YYNGEE. V was trimmed by 2 bases and J by 7 bases, leaving 6 bases between them. The CDR3 is 12 residues long.

The chain is built from TRBV6-1 and TRBJ2-6; D is ambiguous. The germline V gene has CDR1 MNHNS and CDR2 SASEGT. V was pared by 3 bases and J by 0 bases, with 6 bases between. The CDR3 spans 15 residues. The CDR3 here is CASSEAVSGANVLTF. DNA for the CDR3: TGTGCCAGCAGTGAGGCTGTCTCTGGGGCCAACGTCCTGACTTTC.

J is TRBJ1-5 and V is TRBV9, with D unresolved. Germline V lookup: CDR1 SGDLS, CDR2 YYNGEE. The CDR3 loop spans 16 amino acids. The V end was cut by 0 bases, the J end by 6 bases, with 16 bases between. CDR3 in amino acids: CASSVGRLREGQPQHF. The DNA for the CDR3 is TGTGCCAGCAGCGTAGGAAGGTTGAGGGAAGGTCAGCCCCAGCATTTT.